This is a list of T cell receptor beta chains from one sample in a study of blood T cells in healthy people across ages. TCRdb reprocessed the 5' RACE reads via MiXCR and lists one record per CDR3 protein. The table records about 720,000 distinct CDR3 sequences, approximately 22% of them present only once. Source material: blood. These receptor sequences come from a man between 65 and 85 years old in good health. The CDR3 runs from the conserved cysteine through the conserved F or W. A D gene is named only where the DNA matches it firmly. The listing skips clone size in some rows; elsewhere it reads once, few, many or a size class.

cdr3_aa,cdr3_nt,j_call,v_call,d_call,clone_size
CASSYGVAGPNEKLFF,TGTGCCAGCAGTTATGGGGTCGCAGGGCCCAATGAAAAACTGTTTTTT,TRBJ1-4,TRBV6-2/TRBV6-3,-,-
CASSLVVAGANVLTF,TGTGCCAGCAGCTTAGTGGTGGCAGGGGCCAACGTCCTGACTTTC,TRBJ2-6,TRBV7-8,-,-
CASSSDRYSYEQYF,TGTGCCAGCAGTTCCGACAGGTACTCCTACGAGCAGTACTTC,TRBJ2-7,TRBV12-3/TRBV12-4,-,few
CSAPDRANTEAFF,TGCAGTGCTCCGGACAGGGCGAACACTGAAGCTTTCTTT,TRBJ1-1,TRBV20-1,TRBD1,many
CASSTLGGETQYF,TGCGCCAGCAGTACTCTGGGAGGGGAGACCCAGTACTTC,TRBJ2-5,TRBV5-1,TRBD2,few
CASSSRGSTNEKLFF,TGTGCCAGTAGTAGCCGGGGATCAACTAATGAAAAACTGTTTTTT,TRBJ1-4,TRBV19,-,-
CASSTRTSGSYEQFF,TGTGCCAGCAGCACTCGGACTAGCGGGAGCTATGAGCAGTTCTTC,TRBJ2-1,TRBV11-2,TRBD2,-
CSVGGSPEVPYEQYF,TGCAGCGTGGGCGGGAGCCCAGAGGTCCCCTACGAGCAGTACTTC,TRBJ2-7,TRBV29-1,TRBD2,few
CASSPGTSGSAQYF,TGTGCCAGCTCACCGGGGACTAGCGGGAGTGCCCAGTACTTC,TRBJ2-5,TRBV18,TRBD2,few
CASVGQFYEQYF,TGTGCCAGCGTGGGACAATTCTACGAGCAGTACTTC,TRBJ2-7,TRBV6-2/TRBV6-3,-,once
CSALPTGLITQGYTF,TGCAGTGCCCTTCCGACAGGATTGATTACTCAGGGCTACACCTTC,TRBJ1-2,TRBV20-1,-,-
CASSIGRRNYGYTF,TGTGCCAGTAGTATTGGGAGGAGAAACTATGGCTACACCTTC,TRBJ1-2,TRBV19,-,-
CSARSNSYNEQFF,TGCAGTGCTAGATCGAACAGCTACAATGAGCAGTTCTTC,TRBJ2-1,TRBV20-1,-,-
CATRGGPEEKLFF,TGTGCCACTCGGGGGGGCCCGGAGGAAAAACTGTTTTTT,TRBJ1-4,TRBV10-3,-,-
CSAGTTEYQPQHF,TGCAGTGCTGGCACGACGGAATACCAGCCCCAGCATTTT,TRBJ1-5,TRBV20-1,-,-
CASSREVGNEQFF,TGTGCCAGCAGCCGAGAAGTAGGCAATGAGCAGTTCTTC,TRBJ2-1,TRBV14,-,-
CSASFGGSGGTDTQYF,TGCAGTGCTAGTTTCGGTGGTAGCGGGGGCACAGATACGCAGTATTTT,TRBJ2-3,TRBV20-1,TRBD2,-
CASSLDPGQARYNEQFF,TGCGCCAGCAGCTTGGACCCGGGACAGGCTAGGTACAATGAGCAGTTCTTC,TRBJ2-1,TRBV5-1,TRBD1,-
CASSLEPLGQPQHF,TGTGCCAGCAGCTTGGAGCCCCTCGGGCAGCCCCAGCATTTT,TRBJ1-5,TRBV5-5,-,-
CASRRRGRVNTEAFF,TGTGCCAGCAGGCGCAGGGGGCGGGTGAACACTGAAGCTTTCTTT,TRBJ1-1,TRBV6-5,TRBD1,-
CASGVDRGAHNEQFF,TGTGCCAGTGGGGTAGACAGGGGAGCCCACAATGAGCAGTTCTTC,TRBJ2-1,TRBV19,TRBD1,few
CASSLDPSRQETQYF,TGTGCCAGCAGCTTAGACCCCTCGCGACAAGAGACCCAGTACTTC,TRBJ2-5,TRBV11-2,-,few
CASSQARDSSSTDTQYF,TGCGCCAGCAGCCAAGCTCGGGACAGTTCTAGCACAGATACGCAGTATTTT,TRBJ2-3,TRBV4-3,TRBD1,many
CASAPRSSEISTDTQYF,TGTGCCAGCGCCCCGCGGTCCAGTGAGATTAGCACAGATACGCAGTATTTT,TRBJ2-3,TRBV2,-,many
CASNPGQTDSPLHF,TGTGCCAGCAATCCGGGACAGACCGATTCACCCCTCCACTTT,TRBJ1-6,TRBV2,TRBD1,few
CASRGYAGTGTDTQYF,TGTGCCAGCAGGGGTTATGCTGGGACTGGCACAGATACGCAGTATTTT,TRBJ2-3,TRBV12-3/TRBV12-4,-,few
CSVERNTEAFF,TGCAGCGTTGAACGGAACACTGAAGCTTTCTTT,TRBJ1-1,TRBV29-1,-,many
CSSTGASGTDTQYF,TGCAGCTCCACGGGGGCTAGCGGCACAGATACGCAGTATTTT,TRBJ2-3,TRBV29-1,-,few
CAISEWGTATDTQYF,TGTGCCATCAGTGAATGGGGGACGGCCACAGATACGCAGTATTTT,TRBJ2-3,TRBV10-3,-,-
CASSQQIKASEQYF,TGTGCCAGCAGCCAACAGATAAAAGCCTCCGAGCAGTACTTC,TRBJ2-7,TRBV7-6,-,-
CASSLKSAGYYGYTF,TGTGCCAGCAGCTTAAAATCGGCGGGGTACTATGGCTACACCTTC,TRBJ1-2,TRBV7-2,-,-
CASSGGQGNSNVLTF,TGTGCCAGCAGTGGGGGACAGGGGAATTCCAACGTCCTGACTTTC,TRBJ2-6,TRBV28,TRBD1,-
CASSLERQVKIEAFF,TGTGCCAGCAGCTTAGAGCGACAGGTTAAAATCGAAGCTTTCTTT,TRBJ1-1,TRBV7-9,-,few
CASSARDRGSYEQYF,TGTGCCAGCAGCGCCCGGGACAGGGGCTCCTACGAGCAGTACTTC,TRBJ2-7,TRBV5-5,TRBD1,-
CATRDRANNEQFF,TGTGCCACCAGGGACAGGGCGAACAATGAGCAGTTCTTC,TRBJ2-1,TRBV10-3,TRBD1,-
CASSTPGRASYNEQFF,TGTGCCAGCAGTACACCGGGGAGGGCCTCCTACAATGAGCAGTTCTTC,TRBJ2-1,TRBV2,TRBD2,-
CASSLTEQSVSTEAFF,TGCGCCAGCAGCTTGACAGAGCAGTCGGTAAGCACTGAAGCTTTCTTT,TRBJ1-1,TRBV5-1,-,few
CAISNQGFHGYTF,TGTGCCATCAGTAACCAGGGCTTTCATGGCTACACCTTC,TRBJ1-2,TRBV10-3,-,few
CATSREQGYEQYF,TGTGCCACCAGCAGAGAGCAGGGATACGAGCAGTACTTC,TRBJ2-7,TRBV15,-,few
CAWSVIGSDTQYF,TGTGCCTGGAGTGTAATTGGGTCAGATACGCAGTATTTT,TRBJ2-3,TRBV30,-,-
CATSRPVLDGGGLFF,TGTGCCACCAGCAGACCCGTGCTGGACGGCGGAGGACTGTTTTTT,TRBJ1-4,TRBV15,-,few
CSASDRAKLNEKLFF,TGCAGTGCCAGTGACCGGGCCAAACTTAATGAAAAACTGTTTTTT,TRBJ1-4,TRBV20-1,-,few
CATSDLGTTAGNEQFF,TGTGCCACCAGTGATTTGGGGACAACCGCTGGTAATGAGCAGTTCTTC,TRBJ2-1,TRBV24-1,-,-
CASTGTATSSYNSPLHF,TGTGCCAGCACGGGGACAGCTACCAGCTCCTATAATTCACCCCTCCACTTT,TRBJ1-6,TRBV2,TRBD1,-
CSARGQGSDYGYTF,TGCAGTGCTCGGGGACAGGGGAGTGACTATGGCTACACCTTC,TRBJ1-2,TRBV20-1,TRBD1,few
CASSIEETQYF,TGTGCCAGTAGTATAGAAGAGACCCAGTACTTC,TRBJ2-5,TRBV19,-,many
CATSDHRGLEAFF,TGTGCCACCAGTGACCACAGGGGGCTAGAAGCTTTCTTT,TRBJ1-1,TRBV24-1,TRBD1,few
CAISVLPNTEAFF,TGTGCCATCTCGGTACTCCCTAACACTGAAGCTTTCTTT,TRBJ1-1,TRBV28,-,-
CSVEAEGQGEFF,TGCAGCGTTGAAGCCGAGGGACAGGGGGAGTTCTTC,TRBJ2-5,TRBV29-1,TRBD1,few